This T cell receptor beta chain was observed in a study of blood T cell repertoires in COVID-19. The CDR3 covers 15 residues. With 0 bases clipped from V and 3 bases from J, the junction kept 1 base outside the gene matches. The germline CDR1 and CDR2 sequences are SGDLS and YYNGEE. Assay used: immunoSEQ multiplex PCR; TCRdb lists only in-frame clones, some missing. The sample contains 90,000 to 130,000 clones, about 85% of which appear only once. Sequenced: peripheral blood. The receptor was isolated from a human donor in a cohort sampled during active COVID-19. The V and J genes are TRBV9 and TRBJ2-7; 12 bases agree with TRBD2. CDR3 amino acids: CASSVGLAGDYEQYF. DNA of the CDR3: TGTGCCAGCAGCGTAGGACTAGCGGGAGACTACGAGCAGTACTTC. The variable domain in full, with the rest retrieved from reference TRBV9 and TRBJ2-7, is DSGVTQTPKHLITATGQRVTLRCSPRSGDLSVYWYQQSLDQGLQFLIQYYNGEERAKGNILERFSAQQFPDLHSELNLSSLELGDSALYFCASSVGLAGDYEQYFGPGTRLTVT.